These 18 T cell receptor beta chains were all obtained from the same sample, sequenced in a study of shared clonotypes between healthy human individuals. The repertoire was sequenced with immunoSEQ multiplex PCR; TCRdb's copy has only in-frame clones and lacks some. Of a few million clones in the sample, approximately 94% were seen once. Sequencing was carried out using naive CD4+ T cells sorted from blood. The subset: CD45RA+ positively selected. The receptors shown here come from a man aged 18 to 30 in good health.

This clone showed up just once. This chain links TRBV5-6 with TRBJ2-3; D might be TRBD2 (5 bases). V was shortened by 0 bases and J by 5 bases, with 13 bases between the two germline ends. The CDR3 is made up of 15 amino acids. The V gene's germline CDR1 is SGHDT and CDR2 YYEEEE. DNA for the CDR3: TGTGCCAGCAGCTTGGGCAGCGGTCGTGGAGATACGCAGTATTTT. As protein: CASSLGSGRGDTQYF.

V usage is TRBV11-3 and J usage is TRBJ2-3, with a weak D call TRBD2 (5 bases). This CDR3 is built from 15 residues. V shed 2 bases and J shed 3 bases, with 12 bases lying between them. Germline loops: CDR1 SGHNT, CDR2 YENEEA. The CDR3 reads CASSLSGKETDTQYF. The CDR3 nucleotides are TGTGCCAGCAGCTTATCCGGGAAGGAGACAGATACGCAGTATTTT.

Here the CDR3 reads CASSFSTMTGQLSQPQHF. The CDR3 nucleotides are TGTGCCAGCAGTTTCTCCACCATGACAGGGCAATTATCCCAGCCCCAGCATTTT. The V call is TRBV28, the J call TRBJ1-5; 7 bases are a match to TRBD1. V trimming: 3 bases; J trimming: 7 bases; junction bases outside the gene matches: 18. The CDR3 contains 18 residues. CDR1 and CDR2 from the germline V gene are MDHEN and SYDVKM.

The J gene is TRBJ2-1, the V gene TRBV11-3; D could derive from TRBD1 or TRBD2 (5 bases each). Germline loops: CDR1 SGHNT, CDR2 YENEEA. The CDR3 runs 12 residues. Trimming cost V 4 bases and J 10 bases, with 11 bases left between them. The CDR3 DNA reads TGTGCCAGCAGCTCTGAGGGGTACGAGCAGTTCTTC. This encodes CASSSEGYEQFF.

This clone was found once. The genes are TRBV4-1 and TRBJ1-4; no clear D gene. With 0 bases removed from V and 0 bases from J, the gap between germline ends came to 8 bases. Per the germline V gene, CDR1 is MGHRA and CDR2 is YSYEKL. The CDR3 length is 16 residues. The CDR3 protein is CASSQDTGSTNEKLFF. Here the CDR3 DNA reads TGCGCCAGCAGCCAAGATACGGGTTCAACTAATGAAAAACTGTTTTTT.

Regarding this clone: Within the sample, other DNA sequences also encode this same CDR3. The chain recombines TRBV5-1 with TRBJ2-5; D remains ambiguous. Germline CDR1 is SGHRS and CDR2 is YFSETQ. The CDR3 is 14 amino acids. The V end lost 1 base, the J end lost 1 base, and 8 bases lay between the germline ends. The CDR3 reads CASSLRRIQETQYF. The DNA for the CDR3 is TGCGCCAGCAGCTTGAGGCGTATCCAAGAGACCCAGTACTTC.

This clone was seen only a few times. The chain uses TRBV10-3 and TRBJ1-1, with 8 bases fitting TRBD1. V was pared by 7 bases and J by 4 bases, with 8 bases of the junction left unmatched. From germline, CDR1 is ENHRY and CDR2 SYGVKD. This CDR3 is built from 14 residues. The CDR3 region is CAITLQGALTEAFF. CDR3 sequence (DNA): TGTGCCATCACTCTCCAGGGGGCCCTCACTGAAGCTTTCTTT.

About this clone: The sample has other DNA sequences that encode this CDR3 too. The V and J genes are TRBV6-1 and TRBJ1-1, with 8 bases fitting TRBD1. The CDR3 consists of 14 residues. The V and J ends lost 2 bases and 2 bases, in that order; junction bases with no gene match: 1. Germline assignment: CDR1 MNHNS and CDR2 SASEGT. The CDR3 region has the DNA TGTGCCAGCAGTGAACAGGGGGCCAACACTGAAGCTTTCTTT. It encodes CASSEQGANTEAFF.

The CDR3 DNA is TGTGCCAGCAGCGTAGGACATTACAATCAGCCCCAGCATTTT. It is translated as CASSVGHYNQPQHF. V is TRBV9 and J is TRBJ1-5; D remains ambiguous. Trimming took 0 bases from V and 3 from J, leaving 7 bases between them. Germline values: CDR1 SGDLS, CDR2 YYNGEE. The CDR3 consists of 14 residues.

V gene TRBV18 combines with J gene TRBJ2-7; D possibly uses TRBD1 or TRBD2 (5 bases each). The CDR3 length is 13 residues. The V and J ends lost 3 bases and 7 bases respectively, with 13 bases between them. Germline CDR1 KGHSH, CDR2 LQKENI. CDR3 sequence reads: CASSPGVLGEQYF. CDR3 bases: TGTGCCAGCTCACCGGGGGTTTTGGGAGAGCAGTACTTC.

The chain recombines TRBV28 with TRBJ2-7; D remains unclear. The V end was cut by 8 bases, the J end by 4 bases, with 12 bases between. Germline-derived CDR1 and CDR2 are MDHEN and SYDVKM. This CDR3 contains 12 residues. CDR3 nucleotides: TGTGCCAGCTTAAGTTCAAGATACGAGCAGTACTTC. Translated, it gives CASLSSRYEQYF.

This chain connects TRBV4-1 to TRBJ2-7; weak D call: TRBD2 (6 bases). The CDR3 is 16 amino acids. The germline V and J ends were trimmed by 4 bases and 6 bases, with 22 bases remaining between them. Germline V lookup: CDR1 MGHRA, CDR2 YSYEKL. The CDR3 sequence: CASSLEGKGPLAEQYF. The CDR3 DNA sequence: TGCGCCAGCAGCCTGGAGGGAAAAGGACCCCTCGCCGAGCAGTACTTC.

Worth noting for this clone: Distinct nucleotide sequences in the sample also encode this CDR3. The chain has TRBV2 and TRBJ2-7; TRBD1 aligns across 10 bases. The CDR3 is 16 residues long. The V segment lost 5 bases and the J segment 0 bases; nucleotides outside the gene matches: 7. Germline V CDR1 and CDR2: SNHLY, FYNNEI. The CDR3 sequence: CASSTGQGRGSYEQYF. The CDR3 DNA sequence: TGTGCCAGCAGTACGGGACAGGGGCGCGGCTCCTACGAGCAGTACTTC.

The chain couples TRBV6-5 to TRBJ1-2, with 8 positions matching TRBD1. CDR3 size: 14 residues. Germline V gene lookup returns CDR1 MNHEY and CDR2 SVGAGI. With V trimmed by 2 bases and J by 8 bases, 7 bases remained unmatched. The CDR3, as DNA: TGTGCCAGCAGTTACCAGGGACAGGTGGGGGGCTACACCTTC. Its protein product is CASSYQGQVGGYTF.

The chain couples TRBV4-3 to TRBJ2-1, with D maybe TRBD1 (6 bases). The germline gives CDR1 LGHNA, CDR2 YSLEER. The CDR3 has 16 residues. The V and J ends lost 0 bases and 2 bases respectively, with 11 bases between them. In nucleotides, the CDR3 is TGCGCCAGCAGCCAAGATGGACAGTTTCCCTACAATGAGCAGTTCTTC. This codes for CASSQDGQFPYNEQFF.

The chain joins TRBV5-4 to TRBJ1-4, with D uncertain. In germline, CDR1 is SGHNT, CDR2 YYREEE (reference sequence). CDR3 length: 15 amino acids. Trimming took off 3 bases at V and 4 bases at J, with 13 bases between the two ends. The DNA for the CDR3 is TGTGCCAGCAGCTATAAGTGGGGTCATAATGAAAAACTGTTTTTT. It yields the protein CASSYKWGHNEKLFF.

Comments on this clone: Other DNA sequences in the same sample also yield this CDR3. CDR3 bases: TGTGCCAGTAGTATAGCAAACACCGGGGAGCTGTTTTTT. Its translation is CASSIANTGELFF. The gene calls are TRBV19 and TRBJ2-2; D is uncertain. In germline, CDR1 is LNHDA, CDR2 SQIVND (reference sequence). The CDR3 length is 13 residues. The V and J ends lost 1 base and 2 bases respectively, with 2 bases between them. Drawing the rest from reference TRBV19 and TRBJ2-2, the complete variable domain is DGGITQSPKYLFRKEGQNVTLSCEQNLNHDAMYWYRQDPGQGLRLIYYSQIVNDFQKGDIAEGYSVSREKKESFPLTVTSAQKNPTAFYLCASSIANTGELFFGEGSRLTVL.

The rearrangement uses TRBV18 and TRBJ2-7; tentative D call: TRBD1 (6 bases). Trimming left V 2 bases short and J 6 bases short, with 11 bases between. The CDR3 extends over 13 amino acids. Germline CDR1 KGHSH, CDR2 LQKENI. CDR3 sequence reads: CASSPYRESEQYF. CDR3 coding DNA: TGTGCCAGCTCACCATACAGGGAGTCCGAGCAGTACTTC.